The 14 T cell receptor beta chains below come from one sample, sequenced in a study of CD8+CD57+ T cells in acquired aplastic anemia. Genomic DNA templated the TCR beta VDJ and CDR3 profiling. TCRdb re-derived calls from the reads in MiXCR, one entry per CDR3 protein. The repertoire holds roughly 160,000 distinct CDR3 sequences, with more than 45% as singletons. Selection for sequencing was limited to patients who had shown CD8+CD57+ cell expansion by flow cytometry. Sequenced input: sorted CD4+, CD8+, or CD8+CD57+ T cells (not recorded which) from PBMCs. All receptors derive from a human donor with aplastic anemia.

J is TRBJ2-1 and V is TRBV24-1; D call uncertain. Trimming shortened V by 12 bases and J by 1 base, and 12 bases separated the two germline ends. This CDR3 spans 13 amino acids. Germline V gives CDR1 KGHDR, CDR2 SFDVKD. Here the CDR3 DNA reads TGTGCCTGCGATGATAGGTCCTACAATGAGCAGTTCTTC. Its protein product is CACDDRSYNEQFF.

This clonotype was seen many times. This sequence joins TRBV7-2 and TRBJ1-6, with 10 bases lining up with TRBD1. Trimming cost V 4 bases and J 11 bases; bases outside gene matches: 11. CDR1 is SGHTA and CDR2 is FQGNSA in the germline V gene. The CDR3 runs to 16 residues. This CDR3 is CASSSSGTGAGPPLHF. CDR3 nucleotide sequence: TGTGCCAGCAGCTCGTCCGGGACAGGGGCCGGGCCACCCCTCCACTTT. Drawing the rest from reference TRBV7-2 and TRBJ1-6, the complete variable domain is GAGVSQSPSNKVTEKGKDVELRCDPISGHTALYWYRQSLGQGLEFLIYFQGNSAPDKSGLPSDRFSAERTGGSVSTLTIQRTQQEDSAVYLCASSSSGTGAGPPLHFGNGTRLTVT.

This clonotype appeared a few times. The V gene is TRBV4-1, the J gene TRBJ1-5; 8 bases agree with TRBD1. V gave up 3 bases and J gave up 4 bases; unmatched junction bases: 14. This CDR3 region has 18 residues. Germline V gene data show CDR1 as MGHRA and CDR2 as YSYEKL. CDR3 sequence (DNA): TGCGCCAGCAGCCAGGTAATATCCGGGACAGGCGCTAATCAGCCCCAGCATTTT. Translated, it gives CASSQVISGTGANQPQHF.

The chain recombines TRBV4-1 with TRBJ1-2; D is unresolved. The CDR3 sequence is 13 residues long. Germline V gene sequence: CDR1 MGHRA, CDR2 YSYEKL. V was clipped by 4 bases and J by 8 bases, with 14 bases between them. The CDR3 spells CASSPLGLGGYTF. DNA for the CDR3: TGCGCCAGCAGCCCACTGGGCCTTGGAGGCTACACCTTC.

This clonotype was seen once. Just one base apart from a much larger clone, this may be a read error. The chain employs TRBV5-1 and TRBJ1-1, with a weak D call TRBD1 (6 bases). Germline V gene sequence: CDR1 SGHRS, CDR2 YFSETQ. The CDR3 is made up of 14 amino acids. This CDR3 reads CASSSSSGGADAFF. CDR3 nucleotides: TGCGCCAGCAGCTCATCCTCGGGGGGCGCTGACGCTTTCTTT.

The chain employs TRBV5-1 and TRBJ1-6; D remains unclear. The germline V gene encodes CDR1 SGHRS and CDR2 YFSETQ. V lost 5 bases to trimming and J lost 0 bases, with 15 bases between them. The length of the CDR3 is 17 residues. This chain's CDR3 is CASSSHSPSSYNSPLHF. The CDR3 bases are TGCGCCAGCAGTTCACATTCCCCGAGCTCCTATAATTCACCCCTCCACTTT.

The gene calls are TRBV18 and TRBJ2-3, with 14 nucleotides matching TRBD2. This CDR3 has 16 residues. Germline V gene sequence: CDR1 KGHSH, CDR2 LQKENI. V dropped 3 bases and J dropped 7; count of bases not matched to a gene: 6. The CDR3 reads CASSPTGTSGSNTQYF. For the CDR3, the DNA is TGTGCCAGCTCACCGACCGGGACTAGCGGGAGTAATACGCAGTATTTT.

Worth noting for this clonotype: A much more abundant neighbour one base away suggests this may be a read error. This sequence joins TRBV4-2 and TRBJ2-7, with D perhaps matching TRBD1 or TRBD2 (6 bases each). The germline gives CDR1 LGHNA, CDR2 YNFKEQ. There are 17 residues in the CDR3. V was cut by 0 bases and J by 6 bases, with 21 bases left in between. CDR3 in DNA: TGTGCCAGCAGCCAAGAGGGATTCGGGGGCAAACCCTGCGAGCAGTACTTC. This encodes CASSQEGFGGKPCEQYF.

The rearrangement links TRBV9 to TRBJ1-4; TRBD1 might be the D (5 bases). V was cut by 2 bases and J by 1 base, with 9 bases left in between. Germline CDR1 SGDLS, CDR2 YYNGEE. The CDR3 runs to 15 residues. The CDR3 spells CASSVGDGTNEKLFF. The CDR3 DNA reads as TGTGCCAGCAGCGTTGGGGACGGAACTAATGAAAAACTGTTTTTT.

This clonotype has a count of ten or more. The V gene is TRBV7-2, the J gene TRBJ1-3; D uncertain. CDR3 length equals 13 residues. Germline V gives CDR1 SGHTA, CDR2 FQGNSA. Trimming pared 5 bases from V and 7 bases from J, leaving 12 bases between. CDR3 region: CASSPEISNTIYF. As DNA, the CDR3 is TGTGCCAGCAGCCCCGAGATCTCGAACACCATATATTTT.

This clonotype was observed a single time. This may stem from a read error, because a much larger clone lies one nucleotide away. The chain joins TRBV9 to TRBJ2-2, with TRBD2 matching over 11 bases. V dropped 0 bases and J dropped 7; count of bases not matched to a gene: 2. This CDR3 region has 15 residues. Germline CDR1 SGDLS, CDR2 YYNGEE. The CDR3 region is CASSVELAGVGELFF. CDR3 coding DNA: TGTGCCAGCAGCGTAGAACTAGCGGGAGTCGGGGAGCTGTTTTTT.

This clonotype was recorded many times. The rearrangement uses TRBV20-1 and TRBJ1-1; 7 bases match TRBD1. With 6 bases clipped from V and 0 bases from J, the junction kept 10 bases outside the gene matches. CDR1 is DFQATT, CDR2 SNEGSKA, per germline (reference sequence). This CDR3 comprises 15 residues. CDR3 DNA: TGCAGTGCGAAACTGACAGGGTTGGTGAACACTGAAGCTTTCTTT. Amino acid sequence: CSAKLTGLVNTEAFF.

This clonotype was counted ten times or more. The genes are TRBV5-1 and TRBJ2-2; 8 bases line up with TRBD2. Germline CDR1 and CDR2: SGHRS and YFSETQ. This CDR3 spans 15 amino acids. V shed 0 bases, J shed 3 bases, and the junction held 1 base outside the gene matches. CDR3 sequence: CASSLAGRDTGELFF. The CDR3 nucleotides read TGCGCCAGCAGCTTGGCCGGGAGGGACACCGGGGAGCTGTTTTTT. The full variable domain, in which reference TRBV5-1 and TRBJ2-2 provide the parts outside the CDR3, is KAGVTQTPRYLIKTRGQQVTLSCSPISGHRSVSWYQQTPGQGLQFLFEYFSETQRNKGNFPGRFSGRQFSNSRSEMNVSTLELGDSALYLCASSLAGRDTGELFFGEGSRLTVL.

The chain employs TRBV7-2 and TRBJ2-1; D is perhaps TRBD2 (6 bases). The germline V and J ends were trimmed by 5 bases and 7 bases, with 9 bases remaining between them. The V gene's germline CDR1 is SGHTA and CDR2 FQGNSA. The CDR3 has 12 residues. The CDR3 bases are TGTGCCAGCAGCCGACTAGGGAATGAGCAGTTCTTC. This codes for CASSRLGNEQFF.